A selection of T cell receptor beta chains follows, all from one sample in a study of T cell responses to AZD1222 COVID-19 vaccine. Here immunoSEQ multiplex PCR was the method, and the copy in TCRdb shows in-frame clones only, minus some. The sample includes 140,000 to 150,000 clones, more than 85% of them seen just once. The source was peripheral blood, collected on day 0 of AZD1222 vaccination. Receptors were obtained from an adult in good health. Each CDR3 is given with its conserved first and last residue. The D gene is left open where the match is weak.

J gene: TRBJ1-2
V gene: TRBV5-5
D gene: NA
CDR3 DNA: TGTGCCAGCAGCTACCAGACAGGCCGCGAGGGCTACACCTTC
CDR3 protein: CASSYQTGREGYTF

J gene: TRBJ1-2
V gene: TRBV12-3/TRBV12-4
D gene: NA
CDR3 DNA: TGTGCCAGCAGTTTAATCGAGGGATTGGGCTACACCTTC
CDR3 protein: CASSLIEGLGYTF

J gene: TRBJ1-1
V gene: TRBV6-5
D gene: NA
CDR3 DNA: TGTGCCAGCAGCAAGGGGACAACTGAAGCTTTCTTT
CDR3 protein: CASSKGTTEAFF

J gene: TRBJ1-2
V gene: TRBV7-3
D gene: NA
CDR3 DNA: TGTGCCAGCAGCTTGGCGGCCGTCGAGGCAGGTGGAAGTGGCGGCTACACCTTC
CDR3 protein: CASSLAAVEAGGSGGYTF

J gene: TRBJ2-1
V gene: TRBV7-6
D gene: NA
CDR3 DNA: TGTGCCAGCAGCTTAGGACAGGCTTGGGAGCAGTTCTTC
CDR3 protein: CASSLGQAWEQFF

J gene: TRBJ1-2
V gene: TRBV7-8
D gene: NA
CDR3 DNA: TGTGCCAGCAGCTTAGCTAGGGTCGACGGCTACACCTTC
CDR3 protein: CASSLARVDGYTF

J gene: TRBJ1-6
V gene: TRBV5-4
D gene: TRBD1
CDR3 DNA: TGTGCCAGCAGCTCCTCGATTGGGGACAGGGTCCCTTCACCCCTCCACTTT
CDR3 protein: CASSSSIGDRVPSPLHF

J gene: TRBJ1-5
V gene: TRBV6-1
D gene: NA
CDR3 DNA: TGTGCCAGCAGTGAAAGCCGGACAGCTAGCAATCAGCCCCAGCATTTT
CDR3 protein: CASSESRTASNQPQHF

J gene: TRBJ2-3
V gene: TRBV19
D gene: TRBD1
CDR3 DNA: TGTGCCAGATTTGGACCGGGACAGGGTCGAGATACGCAGTATTTT
CDR3 protein: CARFGPGQGRDTQYF

J gene: TRBJ1-1
V gene: TRBV5-1
D gene: NA
CDR3 DNA: TGCGCCAGCAGCTTGGCCGGCCCCAGGGAAGCTTTCTTT
CDR3 protein: CASSLAGPREAFF